The present TCR beta chain was sequenced within a study of T cell responses to AZD1222 COVID-19 vaccine. Regarding the study as a whole: Spike-specific TCR breadth and depth were elevated following two AZD1222 doses. Only after the peak T cell response were repertoires sampled.

The sample holds a few counts of this clone. The antigen is not known. The junction departs from germline at one end; a sequencing error may be responsible. Repertoires were generated with immunoSEQ multiplex PCR, while TCRdb's copy carries only in-frame clones and drops some. The repertoire consists of about 130,000 clones, with roughly 90% occurring once and the leading ten covering around 4%. Sequenced here: peripheral blood, sampled on day 0 of AZD1222 vaccination. This TCR derives from an adult in good health.

CDR3 amino acids: CAWKSARVGHIVF. The DNA of the CDR3 is TGTGCCTGGAAATCCGCCAGGGTAGGGCACATCGTTTTT. V and J are TRBV30 and TRBJ1-3; maybe TRBD1 (5 bases). This CDR3 is built from 13 residues. CDR1 and CDR2 (germline): GTSNPN, SVGIG (reference sequence).